This entry describes one T cell receptor beta chain. Its antigen is unidentified. Anyone with autoimmune disease history or systemic immunosuppression was excluded. This record belongs to a study of OX40 agonist ivuxolimab in advanced cancers. Background on the study: Across the patients, intravenous ivuxolimab was delivered every 2 weeks at 0.01 to 10 mg/kg.

General observations from the study: Some patients without response likewise showed low normalized clonal expansion.

TCRdb's copy holds only in-frame clones and misses some; the assay was immunoSEQ multiplex PCR. This sample yields approximately 89,000 clones, of which around 88% are seen a single time; about 0.72% belongs to the top ten. The sequencing used CD4+ or CD8+ T cells sorted from blood, collected in a trial of the OX40 agonist ivuxolimab. The clonotype comes from an adult with an advanced solid tumor such as melanoma, head and neck, liver or kidney cancer.

The CDR3 region has the DNA TGTGCCACCTCGGGGGGTCCCCGCACAGATACGCAGTATTTT. Translation gives CATSGGPRTDTQYF. V and J are TRBV19 and TRBJ2-3; TRBD2 aligns across 7 bases. This CDR3 has 14 amino acids. Per the germline V gene, CDR1 is LNHDA and CDR2 is SQIVND (reference sequence). V was pared by 10 bases and J by 1 base, with 8 bases of the junction left unmatched.